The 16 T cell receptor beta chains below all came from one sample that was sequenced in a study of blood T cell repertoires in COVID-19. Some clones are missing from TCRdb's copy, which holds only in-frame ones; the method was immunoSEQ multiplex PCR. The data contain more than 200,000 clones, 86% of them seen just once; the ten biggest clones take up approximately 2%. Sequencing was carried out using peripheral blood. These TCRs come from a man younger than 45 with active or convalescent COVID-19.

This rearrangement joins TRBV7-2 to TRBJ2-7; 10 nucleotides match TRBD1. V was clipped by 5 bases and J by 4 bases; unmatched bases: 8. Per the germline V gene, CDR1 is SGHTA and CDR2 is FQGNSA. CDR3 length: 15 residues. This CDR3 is CASSAMDRGGYEQYF. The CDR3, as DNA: TGTGCCAGCAGCGCGATGGACAGGGGGGGATACGAGCAGTACTTC.

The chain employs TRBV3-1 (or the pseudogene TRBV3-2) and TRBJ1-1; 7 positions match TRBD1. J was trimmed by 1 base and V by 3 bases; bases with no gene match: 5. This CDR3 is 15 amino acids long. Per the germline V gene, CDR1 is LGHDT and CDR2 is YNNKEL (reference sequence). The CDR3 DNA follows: TGTGCCAGCAGCCAGGGGACAGATGGGAACACTGAAGCTTTCTTT. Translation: CASSQGTDGNTEAFF.

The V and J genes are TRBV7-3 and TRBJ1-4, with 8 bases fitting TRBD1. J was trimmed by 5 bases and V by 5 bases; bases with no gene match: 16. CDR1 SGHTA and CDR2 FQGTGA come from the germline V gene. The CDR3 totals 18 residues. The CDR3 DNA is TGTGCCAGCAGCCCAAAATGGAATGGACAGGGTAGGAATGAAAAACTGTTTTTT. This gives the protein CASSPKWNGQGRNEKLFF.

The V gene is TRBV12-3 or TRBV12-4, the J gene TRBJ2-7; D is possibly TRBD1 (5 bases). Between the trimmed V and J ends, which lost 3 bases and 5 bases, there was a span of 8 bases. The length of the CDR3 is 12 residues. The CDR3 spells CASSFPGNEQYF. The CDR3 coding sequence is TGTGCCAGCAGTTTCCCAGGGAACGAGCAGTACTTC.

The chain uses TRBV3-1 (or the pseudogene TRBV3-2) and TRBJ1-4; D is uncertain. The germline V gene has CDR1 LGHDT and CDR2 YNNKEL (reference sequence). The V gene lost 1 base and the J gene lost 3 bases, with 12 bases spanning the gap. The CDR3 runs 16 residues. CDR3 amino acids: CASSQVKLNANEKLFF. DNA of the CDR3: TGTGCCAGCAGCCAAGTTAAGCTCAACGCTAATGAAAAACTGTTTTTT.

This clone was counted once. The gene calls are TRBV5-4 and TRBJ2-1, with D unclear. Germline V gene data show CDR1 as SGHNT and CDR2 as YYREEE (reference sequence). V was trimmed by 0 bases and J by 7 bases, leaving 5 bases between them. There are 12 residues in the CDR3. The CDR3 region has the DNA TGTGCCAGCAGCTTGGGTTTAAATGAGCAGTTCTTC. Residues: CASSLGLNEQFF. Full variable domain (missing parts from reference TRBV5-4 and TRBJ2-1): ETGVTQSPTHLIKTRGQQVTLRCSSQSGHNTVSWYQQALGQGPQFIFQYYREEENGRGNFPPRFSGLQFPNYSSELNVNALELDDSALYLCASSLGLNEQFFGPGTRLTVL.

CDR3 bases: TGTGCCAGCAGCCAACAAGCCGGGGAGCTGTTTTTT. Protein sequence: CASSQQAGELFF. This sequence joins TRBV5-4 and TRBJ2-2; no reliable D call. Per germline, CDR1 SGHNT and CDR2 YYREEE (reference sequence). CDR3 length: 12 residues. With 4 bases removed from V and 6 bases from J, the gap between germline ends came to 7 bases. Drawing the rest from reference TRBV5-4 and TRBJ2-2, the complete variable domain is ETGVTQSPTHLIKTRGQQVTLRCSSQSGHNTVSWYQQALGQGPQFIFQYYREEENGRGNFPPRFSGLQFPNYSSELNVNALELDDSALYLCASSQQAGELFFGEGSRLTVL.

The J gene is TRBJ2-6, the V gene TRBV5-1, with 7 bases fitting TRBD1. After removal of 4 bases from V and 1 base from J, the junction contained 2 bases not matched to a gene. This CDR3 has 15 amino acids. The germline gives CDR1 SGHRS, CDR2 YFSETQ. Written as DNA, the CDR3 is TGCGCCAGCAGCGAGGGACAGTCTGGGGCCAACGTCCTGACTTTC. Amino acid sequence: CASSEGQSGANVLTF.

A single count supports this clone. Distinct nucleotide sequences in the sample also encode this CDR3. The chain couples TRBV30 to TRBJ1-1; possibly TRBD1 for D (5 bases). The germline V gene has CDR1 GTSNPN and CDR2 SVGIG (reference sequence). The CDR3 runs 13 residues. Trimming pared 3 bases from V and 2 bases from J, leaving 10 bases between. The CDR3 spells CAWSSGPNTEAFF. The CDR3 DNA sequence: TGTGCCTGGAGCTCAGGGCCAAACACTGAAGCTTTCTTT. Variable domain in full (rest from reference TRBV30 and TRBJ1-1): SQTIHQWPATLVQPVGSPLSLECTVEGTSNPNLYWYRQAAGRGLQLLFYSVGIGQISSEVPQNLSASRPQDRQFILSSKKLLLSDSGFYLCAWSSGPNTEAFFGQGTRLTVV.

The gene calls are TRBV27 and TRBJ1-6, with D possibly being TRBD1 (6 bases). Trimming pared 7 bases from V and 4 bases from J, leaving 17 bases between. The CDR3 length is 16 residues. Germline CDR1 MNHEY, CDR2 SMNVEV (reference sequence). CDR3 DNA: TGTGCCAGCAAGGGGGTAGTGGAACCATATAATTCACCCCTCCACTTT. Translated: CASKGVVEPYNSPLHF.

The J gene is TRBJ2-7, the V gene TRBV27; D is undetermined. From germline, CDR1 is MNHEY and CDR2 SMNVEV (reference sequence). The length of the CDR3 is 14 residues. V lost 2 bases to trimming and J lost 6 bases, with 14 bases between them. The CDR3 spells CASSLEQSTSEQYF. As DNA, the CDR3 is TGTGCCAGCAGTTTAGAACAGAGTACCTCCGAGCAGTACTTC.

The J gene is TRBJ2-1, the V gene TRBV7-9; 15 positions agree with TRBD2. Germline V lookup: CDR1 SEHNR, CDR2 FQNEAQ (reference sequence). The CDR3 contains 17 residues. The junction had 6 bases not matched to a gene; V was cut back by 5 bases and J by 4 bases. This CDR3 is CASSPGLAGGAYNEQFF. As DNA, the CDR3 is TGTGCCAGCAGCCCCGGACTAGCGGGGGGGGCATACAATGAGCAGTTCTTC.

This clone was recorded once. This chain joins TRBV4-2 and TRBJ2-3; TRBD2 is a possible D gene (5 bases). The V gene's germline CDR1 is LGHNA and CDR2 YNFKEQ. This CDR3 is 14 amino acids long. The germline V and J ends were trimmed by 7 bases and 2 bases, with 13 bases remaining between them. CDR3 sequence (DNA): TGTGCCAGCAAAGTTAGCGTCAACACAGATACGCAGTATTTT. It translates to CASKVSVNTDTQYF.

The CDR3 DNA reads TGTGCCTGGACCAATGGGGACAGCACCACAGATACGCAGTATTTT. Protein product: CAWTNGDSTTDTQYF. The chain is built from TRBV30 and TRBJ2-3; 7 bases fit TRBD1. Germline CDR1 reads GTSNPN; CDR2 reads SVGIG (reference sequence). V shed 4 bases and J 2 bases; nucleotides not matched to a gene: 9. The CDR3 consists of 15 residues.

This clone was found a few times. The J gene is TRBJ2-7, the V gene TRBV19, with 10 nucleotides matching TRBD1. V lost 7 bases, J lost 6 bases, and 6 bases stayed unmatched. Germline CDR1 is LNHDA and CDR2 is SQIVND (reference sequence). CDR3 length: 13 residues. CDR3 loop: CASTGTGEGEQYF. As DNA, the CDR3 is TGTGCCAGTACCGGGACAGGGGAGGGCGAGCAGTACTTC.

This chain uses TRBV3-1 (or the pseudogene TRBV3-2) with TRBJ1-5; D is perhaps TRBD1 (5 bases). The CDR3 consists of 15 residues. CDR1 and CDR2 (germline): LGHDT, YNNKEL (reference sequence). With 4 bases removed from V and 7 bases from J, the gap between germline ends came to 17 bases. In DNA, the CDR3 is TGTGCCAGCAGCCCCCAGGGCTGGGAGGGGCAGCCCCAGCATTTT. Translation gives CASSPQGWEGQPQHF.